Listed here are 30 T cell receptor beta chains from one sample, sequenced in a study of beta chain features in type 1 diabetes. Expressed TCRB transcripts were sequenced after all isolated RNA was converted to cDNA. The table came from immunoSEQ multiplex PCR; TCRdb's copy has only in-frame clones and leaves some out. The sample lists under 300,000 clones, about 25% seen once, with about 3.9% in the top ten. Material for sequencing was central memory CD4+ T cells from blood. The receptors were sampled from a man aged 25 to 40 in good health.

The gene calls are TRBV10-3 and TRBJ1-2; D is perhaps TRBD1 (5 bases). Trimming cost V 1 base and J 2 bases, with 8 bases left between them. The CDR3 is 14 residues long. Germline V gene sequence: CDR1 ENHRY, CDR2 SYGVKD. CDR3 sequence: CAISEWGSNYGYTF. The CDR3 region has the DNA TGTGCCATCAGTGAGTGGGGGAGCAACTATGGCTACACCTTC.

This chain uses TRBV7-9 with TRBJ1-6; D not resolved. V was cut by 1 base and J by 1 base, with 2 bases left in between. CDR3 length: 14 residues. The germline V gene has CDR1 SEHNR and CDR2 FQNEAQ (reference sequence). CDR3 DNA: TGTGCCAGCAGCTTAGAGTCCTATAATTCACCCCTCCACTTT. Translating gives CASSLESYNSPLHF.

The rearrangement joins TRBV5-1 to TRBJ1-2; no clear D. V dropped 0 bases and J dropped 8 bases, with 14 bases sitting between them. Germline V CDR1 and CDR2: SGHRS, YFSETQ. CDR3 length equals 14 residues. The CDR3 coding sequence is TGCGCCAGCAGCTTGGAGGCGGCAAGGACCGGCTACACCTTC. Translating gives CASSLEAARTGYTF.

The CDR3 coding sequence is TGTGCCAGCTCACCACCAGATTACTATGGCTACACCTTC. Amino acid sequence: CASSPPDYYGYTF. The chain carries TRBV18 and TRBJ1-2; D is unresolved. This CDR3 is built from 13 residues. Germline CDR1 KGHSH, CDR2 LQKENI. The V end lost 0 bases, the J end lost 3 bases, and 5 bases lay between the germline ends.

The chain is built from TRBV18 and TRBJ2-1, with 14 bases that match TRBD2. This CDR3 has 17 residues. Germline lookup yields CDR1 KGHSH and CDR2 LQKENI. The J segment lost 7 bases and the V segment lost 6 bases, leaving 11 bases of the junction unmatched. DNA for the CDR3: TGTGCCAGCTCGCTTCCGCTCAGGACTAGCGGGAGGAATGAGCAGTTCTTC. Its protein is CASSLPLRTSGRNEQFF.

V and J are TRBV14 and TRBJ1-4; 9 bases are shared with TRBD1. Germline CDR1 SGHDN, CDR2 FVKESK. The CDR3 consists of 19 residues. Trimming cost V 1 base and J 8 bases; bases outside gene matches: 17. The CDR3 coding sequence is TGTGCCAGCAGCCAAGTGCGACAGGGGGGTTCGCGAGTTGGAGAAAAACTGTTTTTT. It yields the protein CASSQVRQGGSRVGEKLFF. Supplemented by reference TRBV14 and TRBJ1-4, the full variable domain reads EAGVTQFPSHSVIEKGQTVTLRCDPISGHDNLYWYRRVMGKEIKFLLHFVKESKQDESGMPNNRFLAERTGGTYSTLKVQPAELEDSGVYFCASSQVRQGGSRVGEKLFFGSGTQLSVL.

This clone was seen only a few times. Here the CDR3 reads CASSRDRVHEQYF. The CDR3 DNA sequence: TGTGCCAGCAGTAGGGACAGGGTTCACGAGCAGTACTTC. The chain recombines TRBV25-1 with TRBJ2-7; TRBD1 matches 9 bases. The CDR3 totals 13 residues. Trimming took 5 bases from V and 5 from J; bases not matched to a gene: 4. Germline values: CDR1 MGHDK, CDR2 SYGVNS.

This clone was seen only a few times. The chain employs TRBV29-1 and TRBJ2-1, with 8 bases lining up with TRBD1. Germline CDR1 reads SQVTM; CDR2 reads ANQGSEA. V was pared by 6 bases and J by 5 bases, with 6 bases of the junction left unmatched. The CDR3 length is 13 residues. CDR3 in DNA: TGCAGCGTCGGGACAGGAGCGGACAATGAGCAGTTCTTC. Translating gives CSVGTGADNEQFF.

This clone was counted at least ten times. This sequence joins TRBV28 and TRBJ2-5, with D possibly being TRBD2 (5 bases). V lost 6 bases to trimming and J lost 4 bases, with 12 bases between them. Germline V CDR1 and CDR2: MDHEN, SYDVKM. The CDR3 is 13 amino acids. This CDR3 is CASRPGRGETQYF. The CDR3 nucleotides read TGTGCCAGCAGGCCTGGACGGGGAGAGACCCAGTACTTC.

The V gene is TRBV10-3, the J gene TRBJ2-7; TRBD1 aligns across 8 bases. V lost 6 bases, J lost 5 bases, and 9 bases stayed unmatched. From germline, CDR1 is ENHRY and CDR2 SYGVKD. The CDR3 consists of 14 residues. CDR3 DNA sequence: TGTGCCATCAGGCTCAGGGGGCCTGACGACGAGCAGTACTTC. This gives the protein CAIRLRGPDDEQYF.

The chain combines TRBV19 with TRBJ2-7; D not resolved. The CDR3 runs 13 residues. V lost 1 base and J 0 bases, leaving 4 bases between the germline ends. Germline CDR1 LNHDA, CDR2 SQIVND (reference sequence). DNA of the CDR3: TGTGCCAGTAGTATAGGCCACTCCTACGAGCAGTACTTC. This gives the protein CASSIGHSYEQYF.

The chain's CDR3 is CASSPPTPTGELFF. CDR3 bases: TGTGCCAGCTCACCACCTACCCCGACCGGGGAGCTGTTTTTT. V usage is TRBV18 and J usage is TRBJ2-2; D unresolved. Trimming pared 0 bases from V and 5 bases from J, leaving 7 bases between. This CDR3 spans 14 amino acids. CDR1 is KGHSH and CDR2 is LQKENI in the germline V gene.

The chain carries TRBV7-9 and TRBJ2-7; D gene unclear. The germline V and J ends were trimmed by 5 bases and 6 bases, with 11 bases remaining between them. Germline V gene data show CDR1 as SEHNR and CDR2 as FQNEAQ (reference sequence). CDR3 size: 12 residues. Here the CDR3 reads CASSPGSAEQYF. CDR3 sequence (DNA): TGTGCCAGCAGCCCCGGCAGTGCCGAGCAGTACTTC.

J is TRBJ2-3 and V is TRBV2, with 8 positions matching TRBD2. The junction had 5 bases not matched to a gene; V was cut back by 7 bases and J by 2 bases. This CDR3 is 14 amino acids long. The V gene's germline CDR1 is SNHLY and CDR2 FYNNEI. The CDR3 sequence: CASKLAESTDTQYF. In nucleotides, the CDR3 is TGTGCCAGCAAACTAGCGGAGTCCACAGATACGCAGTATTTT.

This clone came up many times. The rearrangement uses TRBV7-2 and TRBJ2-3; TRBD2 matches at 10 bases. Germline CDR1 SGHTA, CDR2 FQGNSA. The CDR3 is 18 residues long. Trimming at V came to 1 base and at J to 2 bases, leaving 9 bases not matched to a gene. The CDR3 coding sequence is TGTGCCAGCAGCTTAGATGGGACTAGCGAAACATTCACAGATACGCAGTATTTT. The encoded protein is CASSLDGTSETFTDTQYF. The full variable domain, rest sourced from reference TRBV7-2 and TRBJ2-3, is GAGVSQSPSNKVTEKGKDVELRCDPISGHTALYWYRQSLGQGLEFLIYFQGNSAPDKSGLPSDRFSAERTGGSVSTLTIQRTQQEDSAVYLCASSLDGTSETFTDTQYFGPGTRLTVL.

The table lists this clone with a few counts. The chain has TRBV7-2 and TRBJ2-5; D is tentatively TRBD1 or TRBD2 (6 bases each). The CDR3 length is 17 residues. CDR1 is SGHTA and CDR2 is FQGNSA in the germline V gene. V lost 1 base and J lost 4, with 19 bases in between. The CDR3 nucleotides are TGTGCCAGCAGCTTAGGACGGGGGCACAATATACGAGAGACCCAGTACTTC. Its translation: CASSLGRGHNIRETQYF.

V gene TRBV2 combines with J gene TRBJ2-1; D is undetermined. The CDR3 loop spans 12 amino acids. Germline assignment: CDR1 SNHLY and CDR2 FYNNEI. Trimming left V 2 bases short and J 6 bases short, with 5 bases between. The CDR3 nucleotides are TGTGCCAGCAGTGAATGGTTCAATGAGCAGTTCTTC. This translates into CASSEWFNEQFF.

The gene calls are TRBV7-2 and TRBJ2-7; D is undetermined. The CDR3 covers 15 residues. Germline loops: CDR1 SGHTA, CDR2 FQGNSA. Between the trimmed V and J ends, which lost 1 base and 0 bases, there was a span of 10 bases. CDR3 residues: CASSLGWATSYEQYF. The CDR3 nucleotides are TGTGCCAGCAGCTTAGGGTGGGCTACCTCCTACGAGCAGTACTTC.

This clone came up a few times. For the CDR3, the DNA is TGTGCTCTGACCCAGGGGGCTGGAGAGACCCAGTACTTC. This translates into CALTQGAGETQYF. The rearrangement uses TRBV2 and TRBJ2-5; 8 bases are a match to TRBD1. Germline assignment: CDR1 SNHLY and CDR2 FYNNEI. The CDR3 length is 13 residues.

The chain has TRBV19 and TRBJ1-1; TRBD1 aligns across 7 bases. The CDR3 totals 15 residues. Germline assignment: CDR1 LNHDA and CDR2 SQIVND (reference sequence). V shed 6 bases and J 6 bases; nucleotides not matched to a gene: 13. In DNA, the CDR3 is TGTGCCAGTAGCAACCCCCGGAGGGGGCTGGCTGAAGCTTTCTTT. It yields the protein CASSNPRRGLAEAFF.

Ten or more counts support this clone. This sequence joins TRBV28 and TRBJ2-1; D ambiguous. Deletions cut 8 bases from V and 2 bases from J, with 10 bases between. There are 13 residues in the CDR3. Germline CDR1 is MDHEN and CDR2 is SYDVKM. CDR3 sequence reads: CASALDTYNEQFF. The CDR3 DNA sequence: TGTGCCAGCGCCCTCGACACCTACAATGAGCAGTTCTTC. Based on the CDR3 plus reference TRBV28 and TRBJ2-1, the full variable domain is DVKVTQSSRYLVKRTGEKVFLECVQDMDHENMFWYRQDPGLGLRLIYFSYDVKMKEKGDIPEGYSVSREKKERFSLILESASTNQTSMYLCASALDTYNEQFFGPGTRLTVL.

The CDR3 here is CAISPGKTQGREQFF. The CDR3 DNA sequence: TGTGCCATCAGTCCCGGGAAAACTCAAGGGAGGGAGCAGTTCTTC. This chain uses TRBV10-3 with TRBJ2-1; D may be TRBD2 (6 bases). The V end lost 5 bases, the J end lost 10 bases, and 21 bases lay between the germline ends. The CDR3 totals 15 residues. CDR1 and CDR2 from the germline V gene are ENHRY and SYGVKD.

This clone showed up just once. The chain links TRBV30 to TRBJ2-2, with a tentative D call TRBD1 (6 bases). The length of the CDR3 is 16 residues. Germline CDR1 reads GTSNPN; CDR2 reads SVGIG (reference sequence). Trimming took off 2 bases at V and 1 base at J, with 14 bases between the two ends. CDR3 amino acids: CAWSYAGDLNTGELFF. CDR3 DNA sequence: TGTGCCTGGAGTTATGCAGGGGATTTGAACACCGGGGAGCTGTTTTTT. Full variable domain (outside the CDR3, taken from reference TRBV30 and TRBJ2-2): SQTIHQWPATLVQPVGSPLSLECTVEGTSNPNLYWYRQAAGRGLQLLFYSVGIGQISSEVPQNLSASRPQDRQFILSSKKLLLSDSGFYLCAWSYAGDLNTGELFFGEGSRLTVL.

J is TRBJ2-1 and V is TRBV5-6, with TRBD1 identical over 8 bases. Looked up from germline, CDR1 is SGHDT and CDR2 is YYEEEE. The ends lost 3 bases at V and 0 bases at J; junction bases unmatched: 5. The CDR3 extends over 16 amino acids. CDR3 amino acids: CASSSWTGYSYNEQFF. For the CDR3, the DNA is TGTGCCAGCAGCTCTTGGACAGGGTACTCCTACAATGAGCAGTTCTTC.

The chain uses TRBV15 and TRBJ2-1; 13 bases are shared with TRBD2. CDR1 LNHNV and CDR2 YYDKDF come from the germline V gene (reference sequence). J lost 9 bases, V lost 4 bases, and 12 bases had no gene match. There are 17 residues in the CDR3. Written as DNA, the CDR3 is TGTGCCACCAGCAAAAAAAAGACTAGCGGGGGGACCAGTGAGCAGTTCTTC. This codes for CATSKKKTSGGTSEQFF.

This clone was seen a handful of times. The chain combines TRBV6-1 with TRBJ1-1; no clear D. Germline CDR1 is MNHNS and CDR2 is SASEGT. Trimming left V 7 bases short and J 5 bases short, with 11 bases between. CDR3 length equals 12 residues. The CDR3 coding sequence is TGTGCCAGCACCGAGCGGGGTACTGAAGCTTTCTTT. This translates into CASTERGTEAFF.

This chain uses TRBV4-2 with TRBJ2-1; TRBD2 aligns across 10 bases. CDR1 and CDR2 from the germline V gene are LGHNA and YNFKEQ. CDR3 size: 18 residues. V lost 0 bases, J lost 4 bases, and 9 bases stayed unmatched. The CDR3 sequence is CASSQDIRLAGEYNEQFF. CDR3 DNA: TGTGCCAGCAGCCAAGATATTAGACTAGCGGGCGAATACAATGAGCAGTTCTTC.

A remark on this clone: The same CDR3 also results from other DNA sequences found in this sample. The rearrangement uses TRBV4-3 and TRBJ2-1; 10 bases fit TRBD2. The CDR3 sequence is 16 residues long. Germline V gives CDR1 LGHNA, CDR2 YSLEER. After removal of 1 base from V and 8 bases from J, the junction contained 8 bases not matched to a gene. Here the CDR3 DNA reads TGCGCCAGCAGCCAAGGGGGGGCTAGCGGGAGCTATGAGCAGTTCTTC. This translates into CASSQGGASGSYEQFF.

To note about this clone: The same CDR3 is also encoded by other DNA sequences in this sample. V and J are TRBV28 and TRBJ2-5; D call uncertain. V was clipped by 2 bases and J by 3 bases, with 7 bases between them. The germline V gene has CDR1 MDHEN and CDR2 SYDVKM. The CDR3 extends over 13 amino acids. In DNA, the CDR3 is TGTGCCAGCAGTTTACTAGGAGAAGAGACCCAGTACTTC. Protein product: CASSLLGEETQYF. The variable domain in full, completed from reference TRBV28 and TRBJ2-5, reads DVKVTQSSRYLVKRTGEKVFLECVQDMDHENMFWYRQDPGLGLRLIYFSYDVKMKEKGDIPEGYSVSREKKERFSLILESASTNQTSMYLCASSLLGEETQYFGPGTRLLVL.

This clone was seen ten or more times. The chain employs TRBV9 and TRBJ2-3; D gene uncertain. CDR3 length: 12 amino acids. Trimming stripped 3 bases from V and 0 bases from J, with 2 bases between. CDR1 and CDR2 (germline): SGDLS, YYNGEE. CDR3 DNA sequence: TGTGCCAGCAGCGAGAGCACAGATACGCAGTATTTT. Amino acid sequence: CASSESTDTQYF.